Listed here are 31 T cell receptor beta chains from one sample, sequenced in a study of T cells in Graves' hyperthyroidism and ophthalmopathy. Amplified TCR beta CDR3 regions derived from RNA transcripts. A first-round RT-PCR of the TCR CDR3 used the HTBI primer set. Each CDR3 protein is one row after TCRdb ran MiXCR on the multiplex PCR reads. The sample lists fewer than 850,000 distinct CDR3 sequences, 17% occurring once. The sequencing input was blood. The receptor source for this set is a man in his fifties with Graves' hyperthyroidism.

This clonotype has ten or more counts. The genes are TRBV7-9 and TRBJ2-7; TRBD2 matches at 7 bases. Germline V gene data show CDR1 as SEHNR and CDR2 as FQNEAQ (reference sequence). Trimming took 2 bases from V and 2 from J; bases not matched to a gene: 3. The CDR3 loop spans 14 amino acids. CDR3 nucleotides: TGTGCCAGCAGCTTAATGCGGGGGACCTACGAGCAGTACTTC. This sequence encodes CASSLMRGTYEQYF.

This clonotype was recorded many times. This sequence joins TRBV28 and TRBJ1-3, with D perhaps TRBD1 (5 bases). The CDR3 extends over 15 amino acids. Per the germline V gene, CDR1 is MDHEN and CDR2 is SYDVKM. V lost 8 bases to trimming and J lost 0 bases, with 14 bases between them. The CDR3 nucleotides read TGTGCCAGCGGGACCGCAACTTTCTCTGGAAACACCATATATTTT. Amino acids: CASGTATFSGNTIYF.

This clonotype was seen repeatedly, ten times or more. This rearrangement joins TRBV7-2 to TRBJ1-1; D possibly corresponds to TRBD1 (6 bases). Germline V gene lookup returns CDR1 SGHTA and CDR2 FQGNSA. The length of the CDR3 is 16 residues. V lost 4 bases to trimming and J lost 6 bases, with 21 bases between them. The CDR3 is CASSSHGGALPPEAFF. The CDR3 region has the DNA TGTGCCAGCAGCTCCCACGGGGGGGCCCTCCCTCCTGAAGCTTTCTTT.

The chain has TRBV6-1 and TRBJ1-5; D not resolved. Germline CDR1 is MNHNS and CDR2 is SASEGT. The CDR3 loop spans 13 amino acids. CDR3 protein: CAVQRAVNQPQHF. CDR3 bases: TGTGCAGTCCAGCGGGCGGTCAATCAGCCCCAGCATTTT.

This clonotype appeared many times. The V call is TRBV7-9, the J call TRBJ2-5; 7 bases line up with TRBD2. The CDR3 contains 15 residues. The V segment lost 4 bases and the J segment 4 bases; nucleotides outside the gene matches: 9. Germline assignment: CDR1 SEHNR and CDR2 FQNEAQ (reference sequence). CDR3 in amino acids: CASSSSSGRRETQYF. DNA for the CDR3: TGTGCCAGCAGCTCTTCTAGCGGCCGCCGAGAGACCCAGTACTTC.

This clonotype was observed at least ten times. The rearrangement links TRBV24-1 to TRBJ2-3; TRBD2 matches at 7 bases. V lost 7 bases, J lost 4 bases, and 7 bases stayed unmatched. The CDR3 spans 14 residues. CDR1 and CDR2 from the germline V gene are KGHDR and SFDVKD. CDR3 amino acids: CATSISGSADTQYF. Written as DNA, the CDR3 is TGTGCCACCAGCATTAGCGGGTCGGCAGATACGCAGTATTTT.

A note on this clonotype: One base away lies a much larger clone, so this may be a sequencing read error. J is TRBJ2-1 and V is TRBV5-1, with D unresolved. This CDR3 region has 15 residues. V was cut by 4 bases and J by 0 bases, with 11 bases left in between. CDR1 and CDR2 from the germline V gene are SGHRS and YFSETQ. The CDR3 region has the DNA TGCGCCAGCAGCGGAGCCCCAAGCTCCTACAATGAGCAGTTCTTC. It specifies CASSGAPSSYNEQFF. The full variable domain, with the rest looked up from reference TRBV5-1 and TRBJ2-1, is KAGVTQTPRYLIKTRGQQVTLSCSPISGHRSVSWYQQTPGQGLQFLFEYFSETQRNKGNFPGRFSGRQFSNSRSEMNVSTLELGDSALYLCASSGAPSSYNEQFFGPGTRLTVL.

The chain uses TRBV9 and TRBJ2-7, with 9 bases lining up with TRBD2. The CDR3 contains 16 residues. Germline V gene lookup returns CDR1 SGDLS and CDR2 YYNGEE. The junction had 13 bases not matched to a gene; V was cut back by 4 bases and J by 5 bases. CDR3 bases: TGTGCCAGCAGCCCCTCGAGTAGCGGGAGAAGGAACGAGCAGTACTTC. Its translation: CASSPSSSGRRNEQYF.

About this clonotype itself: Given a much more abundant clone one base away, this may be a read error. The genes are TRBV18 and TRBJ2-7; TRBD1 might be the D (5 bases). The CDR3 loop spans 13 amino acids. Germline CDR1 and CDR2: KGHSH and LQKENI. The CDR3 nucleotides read TGTGCCATCTCACCAGGTAGGACACCTAAGCAGTACTTC. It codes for CAISPGRTPKQYF.

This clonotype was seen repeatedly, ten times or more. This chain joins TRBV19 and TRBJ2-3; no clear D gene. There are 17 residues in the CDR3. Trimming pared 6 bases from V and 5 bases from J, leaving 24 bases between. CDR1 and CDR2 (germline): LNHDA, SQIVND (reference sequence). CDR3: CASRPSPQADIRDTQYF. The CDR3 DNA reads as TGTGCCAGTAGACCGAGCCCCCAGGCGGATATTCGAGATACGCAGTATTTT.

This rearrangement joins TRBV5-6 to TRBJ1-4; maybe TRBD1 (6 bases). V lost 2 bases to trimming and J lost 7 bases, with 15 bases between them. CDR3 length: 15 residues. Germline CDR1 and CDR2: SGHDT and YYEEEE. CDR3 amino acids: CASSFDRRGIEKLFF. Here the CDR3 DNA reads TGTGCCAGCAGCTTCGACAGGAGGGGGATTGAAAAACTGTTTTTT.

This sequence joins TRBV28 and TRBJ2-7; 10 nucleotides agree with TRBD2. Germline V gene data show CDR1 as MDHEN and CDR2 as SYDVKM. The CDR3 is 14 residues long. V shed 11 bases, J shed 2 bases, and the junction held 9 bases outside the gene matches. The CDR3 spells CAGNSGRRPYEQYF. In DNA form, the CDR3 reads TGTGCCGGCAATAGCGGGAGGAGACCCTACGAGCAGTACTTC.

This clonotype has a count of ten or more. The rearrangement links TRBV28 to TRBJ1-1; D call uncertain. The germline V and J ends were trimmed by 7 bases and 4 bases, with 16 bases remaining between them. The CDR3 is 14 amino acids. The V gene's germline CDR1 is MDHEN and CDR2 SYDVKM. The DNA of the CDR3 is TGTGCCAGCATGTCCGGCGCAGTCGGCACTGAAGCTTTCTTT. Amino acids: CASMSGAVGTEAFF.

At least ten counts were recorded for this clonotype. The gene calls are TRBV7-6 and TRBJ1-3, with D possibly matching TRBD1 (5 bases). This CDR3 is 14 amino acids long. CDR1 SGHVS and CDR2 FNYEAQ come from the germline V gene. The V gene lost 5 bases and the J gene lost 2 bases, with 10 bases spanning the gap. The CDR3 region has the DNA TGTGCCAGCAGCCGCAGACAGCCTGGAAACACCATATATTTT. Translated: CASSRRQPGNTIYF.

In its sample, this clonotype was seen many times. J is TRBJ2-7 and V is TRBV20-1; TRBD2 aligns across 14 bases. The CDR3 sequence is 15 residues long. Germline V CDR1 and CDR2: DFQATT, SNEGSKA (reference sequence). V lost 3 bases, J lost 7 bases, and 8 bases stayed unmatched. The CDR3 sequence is CSARGLAGDIREQYF. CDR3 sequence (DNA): TGCAGTGCTAGGGGACTAGCGGGAGATATAAGGGAGCAGTACTTC.

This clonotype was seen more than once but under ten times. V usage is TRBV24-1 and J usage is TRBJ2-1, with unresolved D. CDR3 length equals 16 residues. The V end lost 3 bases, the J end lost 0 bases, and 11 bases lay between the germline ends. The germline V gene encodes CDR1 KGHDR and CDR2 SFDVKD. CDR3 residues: CATSDGPGSSYNEQFF. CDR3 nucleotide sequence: TGTGCCACCAGTGATGGGCCGGGTAGCTCCTACAATGAGCAGTTCTTC.

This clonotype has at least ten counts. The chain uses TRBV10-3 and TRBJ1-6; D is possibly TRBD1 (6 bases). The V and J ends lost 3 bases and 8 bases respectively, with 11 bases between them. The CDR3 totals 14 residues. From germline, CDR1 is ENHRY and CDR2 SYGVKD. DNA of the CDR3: TGTGCCATCAGTGACAGGGGAGGTGATTCACCCCTCCACTTT. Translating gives CAISDRGGDSPLHF.

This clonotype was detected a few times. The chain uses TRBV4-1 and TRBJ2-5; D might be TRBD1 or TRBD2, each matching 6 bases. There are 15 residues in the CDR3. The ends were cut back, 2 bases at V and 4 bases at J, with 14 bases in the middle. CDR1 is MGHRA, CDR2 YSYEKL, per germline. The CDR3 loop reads CASSQPTGGSETQYF. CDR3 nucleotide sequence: TGCGCCAGCAGCCAACCGACAGGAGGGTCAGAGACCCAGTACTTC.

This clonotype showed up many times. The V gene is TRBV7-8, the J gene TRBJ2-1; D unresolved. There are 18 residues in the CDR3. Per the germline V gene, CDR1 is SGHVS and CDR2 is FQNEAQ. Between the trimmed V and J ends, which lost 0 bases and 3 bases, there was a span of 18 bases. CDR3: CASSLAQGGVGFYNEQFF. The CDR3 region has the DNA TGTGCCAGCAGCTTAGCGCAAGGTGGTGTAGGGTTCTACAATGAGCAGTTCTTC.

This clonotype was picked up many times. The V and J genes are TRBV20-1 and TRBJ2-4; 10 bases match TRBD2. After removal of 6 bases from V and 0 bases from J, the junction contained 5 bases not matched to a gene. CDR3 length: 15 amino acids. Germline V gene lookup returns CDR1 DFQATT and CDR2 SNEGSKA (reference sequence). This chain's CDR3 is CSASRLAGAKNIQYF. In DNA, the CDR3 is TGCAGTGCGTCAAGACTAGCGGGAGCCAAAAACATTCAGTACTTC.

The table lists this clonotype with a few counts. The CDR3 region has the DNA TGTGCCAGTAGCCACAGGGCCGTCTGGGAGACCCAGTACTTC. This sequence encodes CASSHRAVWETQYF. V gene TRBV19 combines with J gene TRBJ2-5, with D tentatively TRBD1 (6 bases). V shed 6 bases and J shed 5 bases, with 16 bases lying between them. Germline-derived CDR1 and CDR2 are LNHDA and SQIVND (reference sequence). The length of the CDR3 is 14 residues.

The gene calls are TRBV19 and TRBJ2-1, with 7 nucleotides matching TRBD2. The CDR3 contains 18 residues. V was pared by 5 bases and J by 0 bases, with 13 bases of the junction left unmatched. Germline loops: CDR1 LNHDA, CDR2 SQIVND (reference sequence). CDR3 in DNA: TGTGCCAGTAGTCTCACCCCCCCTAGCGGCAACTCCTACAATGAGCAGTTCTTC. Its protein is CASSLTPPSGNSYNEQFF.

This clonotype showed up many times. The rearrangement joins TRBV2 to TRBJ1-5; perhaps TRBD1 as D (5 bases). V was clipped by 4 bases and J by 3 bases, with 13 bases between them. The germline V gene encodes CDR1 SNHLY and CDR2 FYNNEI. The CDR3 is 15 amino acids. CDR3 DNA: TGTGCCAGCAGTGTTGGGACGGGATTCAATCAGCCCCAGCATTTT. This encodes CASSVGTGFNQPQHF.

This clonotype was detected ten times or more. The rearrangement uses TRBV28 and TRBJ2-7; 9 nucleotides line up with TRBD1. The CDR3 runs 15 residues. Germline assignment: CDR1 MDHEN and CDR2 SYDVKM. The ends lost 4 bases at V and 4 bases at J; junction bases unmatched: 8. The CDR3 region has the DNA TGTGCCAGCAGTTCACCGGGACAGGGATTTTACGAGCAGTACTTC. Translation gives CASSSPGQGFYEQYF.

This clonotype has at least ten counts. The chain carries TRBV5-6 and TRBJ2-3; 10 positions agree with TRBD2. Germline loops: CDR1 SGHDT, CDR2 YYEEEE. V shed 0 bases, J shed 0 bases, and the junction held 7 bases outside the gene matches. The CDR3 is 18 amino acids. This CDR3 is CASSLAGLARTSTDTQYF. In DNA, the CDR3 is TGTGCCAGCAGCTTGGCGGGACTAGCGAGGACTAGCACAGATACGCAGTATTTT.

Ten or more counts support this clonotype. CDR3 in amino acids: CASTPRGDIHYNEQFF. For the CDR3, the DNA is TGTGCCAGCACCCCGAGGGGGGACATTCACTACAATGAGCAGTTCTTC. V gene TRBV12-3 or TRBV12-4 combines with J gene TRBJ2-1; perhaps D is TRBD1 or TRBD2 (6 bases each). With 7 bases removed from V and 3 bases from J, the gap between germline ends came to 19 bases. This CDR3 has 16 residues.

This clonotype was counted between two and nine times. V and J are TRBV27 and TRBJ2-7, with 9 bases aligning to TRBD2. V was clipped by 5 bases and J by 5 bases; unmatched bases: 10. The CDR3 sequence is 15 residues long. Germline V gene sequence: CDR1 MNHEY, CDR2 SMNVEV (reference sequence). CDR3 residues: CASSLGLGTSNEQYF. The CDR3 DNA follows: TGTGCCAGCAGTCTAGGTTTGGGGACTAGCAACGAGCAGTACTTC.

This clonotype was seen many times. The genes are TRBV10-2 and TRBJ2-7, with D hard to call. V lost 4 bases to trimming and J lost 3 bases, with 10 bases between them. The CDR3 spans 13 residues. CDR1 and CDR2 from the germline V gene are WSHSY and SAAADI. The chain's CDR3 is CASSVENIYEQYF. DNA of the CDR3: TGCGCCAGCAGTGTTGAAAACATCTACGAGCAGTACTTC.

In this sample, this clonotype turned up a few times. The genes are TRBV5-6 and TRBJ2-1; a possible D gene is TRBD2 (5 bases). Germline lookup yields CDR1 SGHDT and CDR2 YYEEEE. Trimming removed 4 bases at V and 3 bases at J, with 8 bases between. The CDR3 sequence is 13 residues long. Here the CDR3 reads CASSPDFYNEQFF. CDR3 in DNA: TGTGCCAGCAGCCCGGACTTCTACAATGAGCAGTTCTTC.

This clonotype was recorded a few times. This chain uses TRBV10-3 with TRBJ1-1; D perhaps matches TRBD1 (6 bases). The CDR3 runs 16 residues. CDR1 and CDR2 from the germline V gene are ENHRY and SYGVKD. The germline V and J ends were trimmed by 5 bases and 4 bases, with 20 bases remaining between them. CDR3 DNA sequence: TGTGCCATCAGTCAAGGGGGACTCCAGGGTCGCACTGAAGCTTTCTTT. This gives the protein CAISQGGLQGRTEAFF.

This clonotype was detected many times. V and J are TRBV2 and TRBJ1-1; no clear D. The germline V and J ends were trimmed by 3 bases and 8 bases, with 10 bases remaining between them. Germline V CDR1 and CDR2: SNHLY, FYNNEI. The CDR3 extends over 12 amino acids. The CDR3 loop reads CASSEASLEAFF. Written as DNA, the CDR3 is TGTGCCAGCAGTGAGGCGAGTCTAGAAGCTTTCTTT.